A selection of T cell receptor beta chains follows, all from one sample in a study of tumor-infiltrating lymphocytes in primary liver carcinoma. TCRdb independently ran MiXCR on the multiplex PCR reads; one entry per CDR3 protein. The table includes about 300,000 distinct CDR3 sequences, 60% to 80% detected once. What was sequenced was peripheral blood. These receptors were taken from a man aged 35 to 55 with primary liver carcinoma and hepatitis B virus infection. The CDR3 runs from the conserved cysteine through the conserved F or W. The order of the fields is V gene, J gene, D gene, CDR3 protein. A D gene is named only where the DNA matches it firmly.

V gene: TRBV6-5; J gene: TRBJ2-3; D gene: NA; CDR3 protein: CAIDRGLEEVTQYF
V gene: TRBV28; J gene: TRBJ2-7; D gene: TRBD2; CDR3 protein: CASSLGGSSYEQHF
V gene: TRBV28; J gene: TRBJ1-4; D gene: TRBD1; CDR3 protein: CASTPLSTGNEKLFF
V gene: TRBV24-1; J gene: TRBJ2-3; D gene: NA; CDR3 protein: CANQGTSTDTQYF
V gene: TRBV14; J gene: TRBJ2-1; D gene: NA; CDR3 protein: CVSSQGVSSWNEQFF
V gene: TRBV19; J gene: TRBJ2-3; D gene: NA; CDR3 protein: CASSQGGPDTQYF
V gene: TRBV29-1; J gene: TRBJ2-2; D gene: NA; CDR3 protein: CCALTNGANTGDLFF
V gene: TRBV6-1; J gene: TRBJ2-1; D gene: TRBD1; CDR3 protein: CASSKGPQGNNEQFF
V gene: TRBV5-5; J gene: TRBJ2-1; D gene: NA; CDR3 protein: CASSLDYFYNEQFF
V gene: TRBV5-1; J gene: TRBJ1-1; D gene: NA; CDR3 protein: CVSSLAVGVNTEAFF
V gene: TRBV6-2/TRBV6-3; J gene: TRBJ2-3; D gene: TRBD1; CDR3 protein: CASRSGTGYTDTQYF
V gene: TRBV30; J gene: TRBJ2-1; D gene: NA; CDR3 protein: CAWSGGHYNEQFF
V gene: TRBV4-2; J gene: TRBJ1-2; D gene: NA; CDR3 protein: CASSQTATLDGYTF
V gene: TRBV4-1; J gene: TRBJ2-7; D gene: NA; CDR3 protein: CASSWTGDGAYEQYF
V gene: TRBV4-2; J gene: TRBJ1-6; D gene: NA; CDR3 protein: CASSQMTGSTTPLHF
V gene: TRBV5-1; J gene: TRBJ2-3; D gene: NA; CDR3 protein: CASNYALDNTQYF
V gene: TRBV2; J gene: TRBJ1-5; D gene: NA; CDR3 protein: CASSIQSRQPQHF
V gene: TRBV5-4; J gene: TRBJ2-1; D gene: NA; CDR3 protein: CASSPEGRGNGSEQFF
V gene: TRBV5-6; J gene: TRBJ1-1; D gene: TRBD1; CDR3 protein: CASSRDRIYTEVFF
V gene: TRBV6-1; J gene: TRBJ2-6; D gene: NA; CDR3 protein: CARSGRAGESGANVLTF
V gene: TRBV25-1; J gene: TRBJ2-7; D gene: TRBD2; CDR3 protein: CANWTGTRTYYEQYF
V gene: TRBV5-4; J gene: TRBJ2-7; D gene: TRBD2; CDR3 protein: CASSSTLAGAGDYEQYF
V gene: TRBV6-5; J gene: TRBJ2-5; D gene: TRBD2; CDR3 protein: CASSYGASGRFGETKYF
V gene: TRBV14; J gene: TRBJ2-3; D gene: NA; CDR3 protein: CASSQDSWRLSTDTLYF
V gene: TRBV28; J gene: TRBJ2-1; D gene: TRBD2; CDR3 protein: CASTRGGEANEQFF
V gene: TRBV7-2; J gene: TRBJ2-7; D gene: NA; CDR3 protein: CASSPAGPYYEQYF
V gene: TRBV11-1; J gene: TRBJ2-5; D gene: TRBD2; CDR3 protein: CASSRNIAGETQYF
V gene: TRBV7-9; J gene: TRBJ2-7; D gene: NA; CDR3 protein: CASSSPERGAYEQYF
V gene: TRBV5-1; J gene: TRBJ2-5; D gene: TRBD1; CDR3 protein: CASSPGTGETQYF
V gene: TRBV29-1; J gene: TRBJ2-4; D gene: NA; CDR3 protein: CSVIGGSRNIQYF
V gene: TRBV11-2; J gene: TRBJ2-3; D gene: TRBD2; CDR3 protein: CASGELAGWVTDTQYF
V gene: TRBV30; J gene: TRBJ1-5; D gene: NA; CDR3 protein: CAWSVPGPGGNQPQHF
V gene: TRBV14; J gene: TRBJ2-7; D gene: NA; CDR3 protein: CASSQSFEGGRSRNTTYEQYF
V gene: TRBV29-1; J gene: TRBJ1-1; D gene: NA; CDR3 protein: CSVASGWAMNTETFF
V gene: TRBV6-2/TRBV6-3; J gene: TRBJ2-1; D gene: TRBD2; CDR3 protein: CASKVAGERLAGGVNEQFF
V gene: TRBV30; J gene: TRBJ2-3; D gene: NA; CDR3 protein: CAWAPGDTQYF
V gene: TRBV5-1; J gene: TRBJ2-7; D gene: TRBD1; CDR3 protein: CASSLAGGESEQYF
V gene: TRBV6-2/TRBV6-3; J gene: TRBJ2-2; D gene: TRBD2; CDR3 protein: CASSRSAGEAGELFF
V gene: TRBV29-1; J gene: TRBJ1-1; D gene: NA; CDR3 protein: CGVDPDTEAFF